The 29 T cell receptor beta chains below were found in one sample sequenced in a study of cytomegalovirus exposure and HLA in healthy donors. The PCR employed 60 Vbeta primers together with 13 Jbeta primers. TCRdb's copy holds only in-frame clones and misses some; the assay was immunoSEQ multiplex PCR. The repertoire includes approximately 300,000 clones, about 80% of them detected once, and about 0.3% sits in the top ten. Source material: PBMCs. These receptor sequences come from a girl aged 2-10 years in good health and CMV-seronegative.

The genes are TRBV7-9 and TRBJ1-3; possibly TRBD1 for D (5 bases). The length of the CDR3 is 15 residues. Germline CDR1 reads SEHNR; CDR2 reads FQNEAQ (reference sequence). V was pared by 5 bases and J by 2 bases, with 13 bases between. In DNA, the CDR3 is TGTGCCAGCAGCGGGGGGAAAGTAGCTGGAAACACCATATATTTT. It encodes CASSGGKVAGNTIYF.

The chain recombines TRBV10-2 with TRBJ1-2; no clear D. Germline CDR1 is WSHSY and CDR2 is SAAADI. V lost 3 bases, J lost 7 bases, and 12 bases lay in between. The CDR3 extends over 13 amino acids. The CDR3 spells CASSEHPLLGYTF. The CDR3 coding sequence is TGCGCCAGCAGTGAACATCCTCTGCTTGGCTACACCTTC.

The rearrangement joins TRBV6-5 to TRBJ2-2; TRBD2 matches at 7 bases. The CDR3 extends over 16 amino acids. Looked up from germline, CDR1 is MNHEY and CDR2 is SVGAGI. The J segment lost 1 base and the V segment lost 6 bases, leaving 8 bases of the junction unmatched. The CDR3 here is CASRYTGGRNTGELFF. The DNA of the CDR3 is TGTGCCAGCAGATACACGGGGGGACGGAACACCGGGGAGCTGTTTTTT.

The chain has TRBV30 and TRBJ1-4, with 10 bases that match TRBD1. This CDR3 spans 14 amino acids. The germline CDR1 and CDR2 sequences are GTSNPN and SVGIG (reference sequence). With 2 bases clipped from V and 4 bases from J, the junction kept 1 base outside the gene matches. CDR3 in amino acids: CAWSRDRGNEKLFF. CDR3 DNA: TGTGCCTGGAGTAGGGACAGGGGTAATGAAAAACTGTTTTTT.

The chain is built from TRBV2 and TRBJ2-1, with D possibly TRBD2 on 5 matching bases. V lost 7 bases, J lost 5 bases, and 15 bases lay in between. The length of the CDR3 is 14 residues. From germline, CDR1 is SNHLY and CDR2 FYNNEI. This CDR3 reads CASNDFAGNNEQFF. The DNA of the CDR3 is TGTGCCAGCAACGATTTCGCCGGGAACAATGAGCAGTTCTTC. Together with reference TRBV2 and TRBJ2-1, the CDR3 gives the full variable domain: EPEVTQTPSHQVTQMGQEVILRCVPISNHLYFYWYRQILGQKVEFLVSFYNNEISEKSEIFDDQFSVERPDGSNFTLKIRSTKLEDSAMYFCASNDFAGNNEQFFGPGTRLTVL.

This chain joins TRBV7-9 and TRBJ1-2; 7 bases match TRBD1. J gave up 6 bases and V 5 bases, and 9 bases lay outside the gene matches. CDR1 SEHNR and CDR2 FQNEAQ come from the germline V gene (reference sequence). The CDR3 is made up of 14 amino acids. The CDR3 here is CASSRDRAWNGYTF. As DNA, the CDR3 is TGTGCCAGCAGCAGAGACAGGGCTTGGAATGGCTACACCTTC.

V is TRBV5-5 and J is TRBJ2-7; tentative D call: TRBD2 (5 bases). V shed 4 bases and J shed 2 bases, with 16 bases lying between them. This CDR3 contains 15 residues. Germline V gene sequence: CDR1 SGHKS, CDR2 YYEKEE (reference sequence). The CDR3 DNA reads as TGTGCCAGCAGCCCCGAGGTAGCGAGGACCTACGAGCAGTACTTC. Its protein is CASSPEVARTYEQYF.

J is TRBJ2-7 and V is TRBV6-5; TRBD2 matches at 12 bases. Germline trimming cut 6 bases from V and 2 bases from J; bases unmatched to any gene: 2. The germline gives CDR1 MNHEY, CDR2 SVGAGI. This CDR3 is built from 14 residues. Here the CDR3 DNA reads TGTGCCAGCAGCGGACTAGCGGGAACCTACGAGCAGTACTTC. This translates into CASSGLAGTYEQYF.

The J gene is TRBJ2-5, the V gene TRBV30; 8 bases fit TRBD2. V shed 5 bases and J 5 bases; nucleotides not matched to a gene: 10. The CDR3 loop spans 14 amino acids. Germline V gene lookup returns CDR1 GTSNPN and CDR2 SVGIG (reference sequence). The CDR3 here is CAWSGGRLWETQYF. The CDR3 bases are TGTGCCTGGTCAGGCGGGAGGCTCTGGGAGACCCAGTACTTC.

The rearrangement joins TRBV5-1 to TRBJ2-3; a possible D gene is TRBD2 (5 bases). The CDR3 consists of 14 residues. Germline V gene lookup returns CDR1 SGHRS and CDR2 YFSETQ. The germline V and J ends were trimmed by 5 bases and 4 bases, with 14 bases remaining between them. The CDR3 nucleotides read TGCGCCAGCAGAACGGGAATGAACCCAGATACGCAGTATTTT. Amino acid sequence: CASRTGMNPDTQYF.

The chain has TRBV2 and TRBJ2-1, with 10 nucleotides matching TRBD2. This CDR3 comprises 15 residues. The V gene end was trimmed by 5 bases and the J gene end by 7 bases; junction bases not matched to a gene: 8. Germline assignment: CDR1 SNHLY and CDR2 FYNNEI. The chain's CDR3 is CASSSWLAGVNEQFF. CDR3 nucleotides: TGTGCCAGCAGTAGTTGGCTAGCGGGAGTGAATGAGCAGTTCTTC.

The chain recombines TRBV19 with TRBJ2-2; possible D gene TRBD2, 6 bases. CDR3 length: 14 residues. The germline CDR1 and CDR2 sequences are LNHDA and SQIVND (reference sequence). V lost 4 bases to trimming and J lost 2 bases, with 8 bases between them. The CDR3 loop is CASSTGLNTGELFF. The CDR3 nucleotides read TGTGCCAGTAGTACGGGACTTAACACCGGGGAGCTGTTTTTT.

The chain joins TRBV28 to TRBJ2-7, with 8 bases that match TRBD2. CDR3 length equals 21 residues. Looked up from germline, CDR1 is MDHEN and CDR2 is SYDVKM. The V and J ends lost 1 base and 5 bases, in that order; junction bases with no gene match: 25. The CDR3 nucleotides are TGTGCCAGCAGTTTATCGCTAGCGGGCATACTACATCAAGGTCTTCTGAACGAGCAGTACTTC. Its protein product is CASSLSLAGILHQGLLNEQYF.

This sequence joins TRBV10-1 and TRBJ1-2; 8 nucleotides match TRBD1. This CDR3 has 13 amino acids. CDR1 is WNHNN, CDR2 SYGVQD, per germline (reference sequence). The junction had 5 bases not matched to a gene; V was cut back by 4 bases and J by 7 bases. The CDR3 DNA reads TGCGCCAGCAGTGTTGACAGGGGAGGTGGCTACACCTTC. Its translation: CASSVDRGGGYTF.

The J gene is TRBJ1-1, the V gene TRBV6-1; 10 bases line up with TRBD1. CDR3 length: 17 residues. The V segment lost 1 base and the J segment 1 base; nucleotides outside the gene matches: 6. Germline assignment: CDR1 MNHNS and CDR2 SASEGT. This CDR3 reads CASSEVRQGAANTEAFF. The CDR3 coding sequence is TGTGCCAGCAGTGAAGTGAGACAGGGGGCGGCGAACACTGAAGCTTTCTTT.

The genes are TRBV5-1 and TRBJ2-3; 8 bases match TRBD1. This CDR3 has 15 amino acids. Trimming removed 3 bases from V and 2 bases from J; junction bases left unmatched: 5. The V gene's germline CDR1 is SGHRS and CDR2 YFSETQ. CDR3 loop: CASSSDRDFTDTQYF. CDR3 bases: TGCGCCAGCAGCTCGGACAGGGACTTCACAGATACGCAGTATTTT.

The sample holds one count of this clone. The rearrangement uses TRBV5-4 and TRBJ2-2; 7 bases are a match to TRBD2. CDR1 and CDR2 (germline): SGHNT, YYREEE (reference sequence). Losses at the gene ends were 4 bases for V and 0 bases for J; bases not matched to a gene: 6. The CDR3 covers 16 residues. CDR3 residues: CASSDSSGSNTGELFF. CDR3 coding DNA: TGTGCCAGCAGCGATTCTAGCGGCTCGAACACCGGGGAGCTGTTTTTT. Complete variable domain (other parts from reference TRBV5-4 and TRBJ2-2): ETGVTQSPTHLIKTRGQQVTLRCSSQSGHNTVSWYQQALGQGPQFIFQYYREEENGRGNFPPRFSGLQFPNYSSELNVNALELDDSALYLCASSDSSGSNTGELFFGEGSRLTVL.

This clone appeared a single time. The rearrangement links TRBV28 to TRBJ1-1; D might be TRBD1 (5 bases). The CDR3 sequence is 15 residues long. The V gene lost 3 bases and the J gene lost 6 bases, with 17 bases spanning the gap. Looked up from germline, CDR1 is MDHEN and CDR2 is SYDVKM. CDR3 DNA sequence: TGTGCCAGCAGTTTTGTGGGGGGAGCACTCGCTGAAGCTTTCTTT. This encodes CASSFVGGALAEAFF.

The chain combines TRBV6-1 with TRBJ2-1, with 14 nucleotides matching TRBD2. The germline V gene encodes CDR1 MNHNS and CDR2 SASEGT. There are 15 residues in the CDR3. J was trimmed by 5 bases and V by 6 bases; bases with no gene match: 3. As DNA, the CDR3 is TGTGCCAGCAGCGCGGGACTAGCGGGAGACAATGAGCAGTTCTTC. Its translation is CASSAGLAGDNEQFF.

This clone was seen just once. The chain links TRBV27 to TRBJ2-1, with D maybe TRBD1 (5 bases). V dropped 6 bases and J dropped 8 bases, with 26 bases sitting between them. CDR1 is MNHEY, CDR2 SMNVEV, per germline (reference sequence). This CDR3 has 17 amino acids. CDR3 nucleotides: TGTGCCAGCAGCATCCTAAGTGGACACTCCGAGGTCGATGAGCAGTTCTTC. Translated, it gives CASSILSGHSEVDEQFF.

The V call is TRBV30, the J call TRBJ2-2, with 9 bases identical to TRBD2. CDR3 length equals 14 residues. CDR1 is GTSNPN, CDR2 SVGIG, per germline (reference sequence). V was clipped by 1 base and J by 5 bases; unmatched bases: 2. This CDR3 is CAWSGLAETGELFF. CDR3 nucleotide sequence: TGTGCCTGGAGTGGACTAGCGGAAACCGGGGAGCTGTTTTTT.

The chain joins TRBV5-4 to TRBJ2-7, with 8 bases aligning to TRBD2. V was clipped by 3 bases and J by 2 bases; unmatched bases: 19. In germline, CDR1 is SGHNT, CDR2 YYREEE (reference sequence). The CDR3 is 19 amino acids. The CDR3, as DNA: TGTGCCAGCAGCTCGATACACCACCCGGGACTAGTGATACCCTACGAGCAGTACTTC. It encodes CASSSIHHPGLVIPYEQYF.

As DNA, the CDR3 is TGTGCCACCTCGGGAGGGTACGAGCAGTACTTC. This sequence encodes CATSGGYEQYF. The chain joins TRBV28 to TRBJ2-7, with 8 positions matching TRBD2. CDR3 size: 11 residues. Germline CDR1 and CDR2: MDHEN and SYDVKM. The V segment lost 10 bases and the J segment 4 bases; nucleotides outside the gene matches: 3.

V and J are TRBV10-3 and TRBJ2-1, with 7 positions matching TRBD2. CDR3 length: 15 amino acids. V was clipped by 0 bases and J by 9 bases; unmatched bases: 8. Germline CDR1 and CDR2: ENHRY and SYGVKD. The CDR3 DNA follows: TGTGCCATCAGTGAGTCGGGGGGGTTAGGGAGTGAGCAGTTCTTC. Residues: CAISESGGLGSEQFF.

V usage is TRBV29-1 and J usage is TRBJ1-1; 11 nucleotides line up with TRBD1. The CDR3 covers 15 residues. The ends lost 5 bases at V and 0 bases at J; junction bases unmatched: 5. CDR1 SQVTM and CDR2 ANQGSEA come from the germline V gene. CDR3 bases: TGCAGCGTTCACCGGACAGGGGGCATGAACACTGAAGCTTTCTTT. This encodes CSVHRTGGMNTEAFF. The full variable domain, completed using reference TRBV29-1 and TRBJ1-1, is SAVISQKPSRDICQRGTSLTIQCQVDSQVTMMFWYRQQPGQSLTLIATANQGSEATYESGFVIDKFPISRPNLTFSTLTVSNMSPEDSSIYLCSVHRTGGMNTEAFFGQGTRLTVV.

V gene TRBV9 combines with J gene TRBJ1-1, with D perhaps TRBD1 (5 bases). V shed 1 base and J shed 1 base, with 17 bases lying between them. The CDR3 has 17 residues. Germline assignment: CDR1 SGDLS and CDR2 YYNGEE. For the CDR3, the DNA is TGTGCCAGCAGCGTACATAGGGCAGGGCGGGAGAACACTGAAGCTTTCTTT. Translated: CASSVHRAGRENTEAFF. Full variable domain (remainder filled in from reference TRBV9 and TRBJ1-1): DSGVTQTPKHLITATGQRVTLRCSPRSGDLSVYWYQQSLDQGLQFLIQYYNGEERAKGNILERFSAQQFPDLHSELNLSSLELGDSALYFCASSVHRAGRENTEAFFGQGTRLTVV.

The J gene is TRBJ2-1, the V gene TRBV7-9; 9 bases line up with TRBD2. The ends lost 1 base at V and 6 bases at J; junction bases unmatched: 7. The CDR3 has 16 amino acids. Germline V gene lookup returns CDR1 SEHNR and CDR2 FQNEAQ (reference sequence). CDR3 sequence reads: CASSLEGAGGLNEQFF. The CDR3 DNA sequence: TGTGCCAGCAGCTTAGAAGGAGCGGGAGGCCTCAATGAGCAGTTCTTC. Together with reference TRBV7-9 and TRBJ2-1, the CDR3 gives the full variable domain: DTGVSQNPRHKITKRGQNVTFRCDPISEHNRLYWYRQTLGQGPEFLTYFQNEAQLEKSRLLSDRFSAERPKGSFSTLEIQRTEQGDSAMYLCASSLEGAGGLNEQFFGPGTRLTVL.

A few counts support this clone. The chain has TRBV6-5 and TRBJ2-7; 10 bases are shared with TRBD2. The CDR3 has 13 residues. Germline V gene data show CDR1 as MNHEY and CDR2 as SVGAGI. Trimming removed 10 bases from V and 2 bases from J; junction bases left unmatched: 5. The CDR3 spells CAIGAGGTYEQYF. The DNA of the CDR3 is TGTGCCATTGGAGCGGGAGGGACCTACGAGCAGTACTTC.

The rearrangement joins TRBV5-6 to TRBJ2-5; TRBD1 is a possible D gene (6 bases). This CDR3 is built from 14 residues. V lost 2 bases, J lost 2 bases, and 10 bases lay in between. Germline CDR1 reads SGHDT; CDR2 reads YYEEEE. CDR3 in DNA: TGTGCCAGCAGCTTCTGGGGGCGGCAAGAGACCCAGTACTTC. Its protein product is CASSFWGRQETQYF.